This T cell receptor (beta chain) comes out of a study of graft-versus-host responses after intestinal transplantation (dated by TCRdb to the early 2020s). Background for the entire study: Multivisceral, liver-intestinal, or isolated intestinal transplants were received by the recipients. All recipients received anti-thymocyte globulin induction followed by maintenance tacrolimus and steroids for about three years. After intestinal transplantation, graft-versus-host and host-versus-graft alloreactive T cell clones in the graft, circulation and bone marrow were tracked using bulk TCR-beta CDR3 sequencing. Alloreactive clones were identified by sequencing pre-transplant mixed lymphocyte reaction products and comparing these products with unstimulated pre-transplant donor and recipient T cells. The cohort enrolled about two dozen intestinal transplant recipients, one of whom was a retransplant, and a few patients without pretransplant specimens were excluded. A peak of at least 4% donor T cells among recipient peripheral blood mononuclear cells was the definition used for donor T cell macrochimerism. Rather than going through the commercial service, samples from three later patients were sequenced in-house on an Illumina MiSeq and processed with MiXCR. Broader findings and caveats from the paper: GvH clones were detected in recipient bone marrow, and some appeared earlier in ileal mucosa or blood, consistent with an intestinal mucosal origin. Conclusions were limited by the relatively low number and heterogeneity of intestinal transplant patients. Patients with donor T cell macrochimerism had high GvH to HvG T cell clonal ratios in their allografts. Early after transplant, peak levels of circulating GvH clones were associated with declines in HvG clones.

In the case of this clone: The clone's antigen remains unknown. No base quality information exists; no much larger clone differs at one position.

The library came from the immunoSEQ multiplex PCR assay. Adaptive Biotechnologies carried out high-throughput TCR-beta CDR3 sequencing of genomic DNA for most patients. Per the authors' processing: Adaptive's ImmunoSEQ software was the source of the TCR sequencing data for 15 to 20 patients, while three other patients were processed with MiXCR and VDJtools. CDR3 nucleotide sequences shared by donor and recipient were removed because the origin of these sequences could not be assigned. Alloreactive clones required at least 2-fold expansion over unstimulated cells and minimum CFSE-low frequency of 0.002% (template counts) or 0.001% (read counts). Clones were considered mappable if detected in sequenced pre-transplant spleen, lymph node, or MLR CFSE-low populations of the donor or recipient. Cumulative frequency of alloreactive clones was calculated as a percentage of all sequences weighted by copy number. TCRdb holds this immuneACCESS table with in-frame rearrangements only. Some clones are missing; in checked studies, unresolved V genes explain under half, and the rest has no known cause. V and J calls plus clone size are reproduced from that table; the DNA served to infer D and trimming. The sample profile shows approximately 15,000 clones; around 87% of them were found once. Approximately 7% of the sample comes from the top ten.

After transplant, bone marrow was aspirated from the posterior iliac crest or from another site chosen by the physician. Material: bone marrow, obtained roughly 120 days after intestinal transplantation. The clonotype comes from a human patient who received an intestinal transplant, so some T cells may come from the graft donor.

Here is the DNA: TGTGCCAGCAGTAGGACTAGCGGGGCCACAGATACGCAGTATTTT. The encoded protein is CASSRTSGATDTQYF. The V and J genes are TRBV6-4 and TRBJ2-3; 12 central nucleotides agree with TRBD2. The germline V gene provides CDR1 MRHNA and CDR2 SNTAGT. The junction shows trimming of 5 bases on V and 2 bases on J, and the gene matches do not reach 2 bases of it. Measured from the cysteine to the phenylalanine, the CDR3 is 15 residues long. Only the CDR3 DNA stays, 45 bases, in frame from base 1.